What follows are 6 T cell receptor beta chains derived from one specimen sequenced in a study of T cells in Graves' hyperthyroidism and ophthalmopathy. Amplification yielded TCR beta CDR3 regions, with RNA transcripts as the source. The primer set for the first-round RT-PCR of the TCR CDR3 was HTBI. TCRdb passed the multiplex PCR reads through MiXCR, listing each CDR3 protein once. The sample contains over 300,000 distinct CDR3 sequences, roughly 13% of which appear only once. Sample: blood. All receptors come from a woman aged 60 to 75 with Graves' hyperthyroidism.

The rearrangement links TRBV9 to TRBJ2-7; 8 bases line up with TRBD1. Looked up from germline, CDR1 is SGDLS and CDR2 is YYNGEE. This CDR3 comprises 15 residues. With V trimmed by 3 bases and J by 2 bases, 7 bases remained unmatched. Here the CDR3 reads CASSGRDRSPYEQYF. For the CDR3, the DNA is TGTGCCAGCAGCGGCCGGGACAGGAGCCCCTACGAGCAGTACTTC.

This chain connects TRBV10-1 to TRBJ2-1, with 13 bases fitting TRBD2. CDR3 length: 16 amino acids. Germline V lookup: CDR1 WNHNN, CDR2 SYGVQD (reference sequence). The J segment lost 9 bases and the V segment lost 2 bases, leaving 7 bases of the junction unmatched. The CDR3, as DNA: TGCGCCAGCAGTGAGACAGGACTAGCGGGAGATTCTGAGCAGTTCTTC. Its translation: CASSETGLAGDSEQFF.

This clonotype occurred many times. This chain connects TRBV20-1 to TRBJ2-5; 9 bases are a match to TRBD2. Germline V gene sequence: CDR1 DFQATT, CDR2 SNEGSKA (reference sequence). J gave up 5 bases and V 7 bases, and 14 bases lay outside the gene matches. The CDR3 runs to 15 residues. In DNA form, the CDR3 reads TGCAGTGTCGACCCAATGGCGGGAGGGATGGAGACCCAGTACTTC. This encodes CSVDPMAGGMETQYF.

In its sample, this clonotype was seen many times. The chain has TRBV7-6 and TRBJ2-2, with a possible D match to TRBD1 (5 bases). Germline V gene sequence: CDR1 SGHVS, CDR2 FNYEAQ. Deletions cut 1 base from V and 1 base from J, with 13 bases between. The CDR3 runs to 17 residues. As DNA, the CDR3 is TGTGCCAGCAGCTTAGTCGGTCTGGGGCTGAACACCGGGGAGCTGTTTTTT. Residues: CASSLVGLGLNTGELFF.

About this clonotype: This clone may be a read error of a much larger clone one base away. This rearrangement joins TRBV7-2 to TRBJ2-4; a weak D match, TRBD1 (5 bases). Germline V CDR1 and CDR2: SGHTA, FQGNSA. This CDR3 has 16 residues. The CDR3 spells CASSFQGVGAKTIQYF. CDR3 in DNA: TGTGCCAGCAGCTTCCAAGGGGTAGGAGCCAAAACCATTCAGTACTTC.

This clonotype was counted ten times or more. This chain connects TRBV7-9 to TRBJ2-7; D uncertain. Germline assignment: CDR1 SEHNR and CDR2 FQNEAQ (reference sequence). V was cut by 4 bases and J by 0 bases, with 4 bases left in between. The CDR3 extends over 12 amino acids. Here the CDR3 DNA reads TGTGCCAGCAGCTCGATCTCCTACGAGCAGTACTTC. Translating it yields CASSSISYEQYF.